The entry below gives a single T cell receptor (beta chain) sequence along with its context. TCRdb's table, derived via immunoSEQ multiplex PCR, lists solely in-frame clones and lacks some. The repertoire holds roughly 90,000 clones, around 90% seen once, with roughly 2.5% in the top ten. This record belongs to a study of blood T cell repertoires in COVID-19. Germline V gene data show CDR1 as LNHDA and CDR2 as SQIVND (reference sequence). The CDR3 consists of 14 residues. Trimming took 5 bases from V and 5 from J, leaving 14 bases between them. The source material was peripheral blood. The J gene is TRBJ2-3, the V gene TRBV19; weak D call: TRBD1 (5 bases). This receptor was taken from a man in his forties or fifties with COVID-19, enrolled during active disease. DNA for the CDR3: TGTGCCAGTAGTCCCGCCCCCACAGGAGATACGCAGTATTTT. This translates into CASSPAPTGDTQYF. Full variable domain (remainder filled in from reference TRBV19 and TRBJ2-3): DGGITQSPKYLFRKEGQNVTLSCEQNLNHDAMYWYRQDPGQGLRLIYYSQIVNDFQKGDIAEGYSVSREKKESFPLTVTSAQKNPTAFYLCASSPAPTGDTQYFGPGTRLTVL.